The 6 T cell receptor beta chains listed next were all sequenced from one sample in a study of vaccination effects on CD4 cells after COVID-19. Culture proceeded for about 11 days, and CD4+ T cells were then isolated. Repertoires were generated with immunoSEQ multiplex PCR, while TCRdb's copy carries only in-frame clones and drops some. The sample yields tens of thousands of clones, around three fifths seen once. Their recognized antigens are unknown. This sample comprised CD4+ T cells from PBMCs cultured without peptide, obtained before COVID-19 vaccination. Receptors were obtained from a human donor who received a COVID-19 vaccine.

V gene TRBV12-3 or TRBV12-4 combines with J gene TRBJ1-1; D perhaps matches TRBD1 (5 bases). The CDR3 totals 13 residues. V was clipped by 2 bases and J by 10 bases, with 14 bases between them. The CDR3 coding sequence is TGTGCCAGCAGTTTAATGGGGGGTAGTACAGCTTTCTTT. It specifies CASSLMGGSTAFF.

V is TRBV6-5 and J is TRBJ1-1, with TRBD1 as a possible D gene (5 bases). The CDR3 covers 15 residues. V was clipped by 6 bases and J by 7 bases, with 21 bases between them. Looked up from germline, CDR1 is MNHEY and CDR2 is SVGAGI. CDR3 loop: CASSPKPQGKHEAFF. The CDR3 DNA reads TGTGCCAGCAGCCCGAAACCCCAGGGAAAGCATGAAGCTTTCTTT.

The genes are TRBV19 and TRBJ2-3; TRBD1 agrees at 7 bases. The CDR3 sequence is 15 residues long. Germline V gene lookup returns CDR1 LNHDA and CDR2 SQIVND (reference sequence). J lost 0 bases, V lost 9 bases, and 9 bases had no gene match. CDR3 bases: TGTGCCAGGCTAGGGGACAGTATAAGCACAGATACGCAGTATTTT. Translating it yields CARLGDSISTDTQYF.

This CDR3 is CASSPAARGEGNTIYF. DNA for the CDR3: TGCGCCAGCAGCCCGGCAGCCAGGGGGGAAGGAAACACCATATATTTT. This sequence joins TRBV5-1 and TRBJ1-3, with TRBD1 matching over 7 bases. The V segment lost 4 bases and the J segment 4 bases; nucleotides outside the gene matches: 11. This CDR3 is built from 16 residues. Germline V CDR1 and CDR2: SGHRS, YFSETQ.

This clone was found once. This chain connects TRBV2 to TRBJ2-3; 8 nucleotides align to TRBD2. The CDR3 runs to 16 residues. Germline V gives CDR1 SNHLY, CDR2 FYNNEI. V gave up 2 bases and J gave up 6 bases; unmatched junction bases: 10. The CDR3 nucleotides are TGTGCCAGCAGTGAAAGGGCGGGAGGATTGGCGGATACGCAGTATTTT. The encoded protein is CASSERAGGLADTQYF.

To note about this clone: Germline is not matched at one junction end, which may reflect a read error. The J gene is TRBJ2-3, the V gene TRBV19; no clear D. This CDR3 has 12 amino acids. CDR1 is LNHDA, CDR2 SQIVND, per germline (reference sequence). The CDR3 DNA reads TGTGCCAGTAGAATAGGTACAGATACGCAGTATTTT. Translation: CASRIGTDTQYF.